The rows below give T cell receptor beta chains drawn from one sample of a study of Ad26.COV2.S vaccination and SARS-CoV-2 variants. The method was immunoSEQ multiplex PCR; TCRdb's version includes in-frame clones alone and lacks a portion of them. The sample holds roughly 700,000 clones, about 89% seen once. The material sequenced was peripheral blood, taken in a trial of Ad26.COV2.S vaccine versus placebo. The receptors come from a person aged 18-60 years who received the Ad26.COV2.S COVID-19 vaccine or a placebo. Both conserved end residues are part of each CDR3. A D gene is named only where the DNA matches it firmly. Not all rows give a size; the values are once, few, many and, for expanded clones, a class.

length	J	D	size	V	DNA	CDR3
15	TRBJ1-3	-	-	TRBV10-3	TGTGCCATCAGTGAGTCAGTGAGGGCGGGAAACACCATATATTTT	CAISESVRAGNTIYF
12	TRBJ1-4	-	once	TRBV6-6	TGTGCCAGCAGTTACGGAAATGAAAAACTGTTTTTT	CASSYGNEKLFF
14	TRBJ1-6	-	-	TRBV7-9	TGTGCCAGCAGCGGGGACTCCTATAATTCACCCCTCCACTTT	CASSGDSYNSPLHF
14	TRBJ1-2	-	-	TRBV15	TGTGCCACCAGCAGAGATCCAGGGCGCCTCGGCTACACCTTC	CATSRDPGRLGYTF
13	TRBJ2-7	-	-	TRBV7-9	TGTGCCAGCAGCTTAGAGTCAGTCTACGAGCAGTACTTC	CASSLESVYEQYF
15	TRBJ1-1	-	-	TRBV5-1	TGCGCCAGCAGCTTGGCCTCGGGGGGCCACACTGAAGCTTTCTTT	CASSLASGGHTEAFF
17	TRBJ2-1	TRBD2	-	TRBV29-1	TGCAGCGTTCCTCTGGACGTAGCGGGAGGCCCCTACAATGAGCAGTTCTTC	CSVPLDVAGGPYNEQFF
13	TRBJ1-1	-	once	TRBV5-1	TGCGCCAGCAGCATGCTGGGGGGCACTGAAGCTTTCTTT	CASSMLGGTEAFF
13	TRBJ1-2	TRBD1	-	TRBV7-9	TGTGCCAGCAGCCCAGGGGGTCACTATGGCTACACCTTC	CASSPGGHYGYTF
16	TRBJ1-5	-	-	TRBV4-2	TGTGCCAGCAGCCAAGGGGTCGTGGTTAGCAATCAGCCCCAGCATTTT	CASSQGVVVSNQPQHF
13	TRBJ2-3	-	-	TRBV10-3	TGTGCCATCAGAGCTCCTAGCACAGATACGCAGTATTTT	CAIRAPSTDTQYF
14	TRBJ1-4	-	-	TRBV29-1	TGCAGCGCGGGGGGGCCGGGAACTAATGAAAAACTGTTTTTT	CSAGGPGTNEKLFF
13	TRBJ2-3	-	-	TRBV10-3	TGTGCCATCAGTGAGTACTTCCCAGATACGCAGTATTTT	CAISEYFPDTQYF
16	TRBJ2-2	-	many	TRBV5-5	TGTGCCAGCAGCTTGGAGGCTAGCTCGTTAGCCGGGGAGCTGTTTTTT	CASSLEASSLAGELFF
14	TRBJ1-6	-	once	TRBV3-1/TRBV3-2	TGTGCCAGCAGCCAAGAAGGAAGTAATTCACCCCTCCACTTT	CASSQEGSNSPLHF
15	TRBJ2-1	TRBD2	-	TRBV7-2	TGTGCCAGCAGCTTAGCAGCGGGAGGAAACAATGAGCAGTTCTTC	CASSLAAGGNNEQFF
17	TRBJ2-7	-	-	TRBV5-4	TGTGCCAGCAGCTTGGGGGTGGGGGCCTCAACAGCCTACGAGCAGTACTTC	CASSLGVGASTAYEQYF
14	TRBJ1-3	-	-	TRBV11-2	TGTGCCAGCAGCTTGGGGAGGTCTGGAAACACCATATATTTT	CASSLGRSGNTIYF
13	TRBJ2-5	-	-	TRBV19	TGTGCCAGTAGTATTAATAGAGGAGAGACCCAGTACTTC	CASSINRGETQYF
15	TRBJ1-5	-	few	TRBV15	TGTGCCACCAGCTCAGACAGCCGCCACAATCAGCCCCAGCATTTT	CATSSDSRHNQPQHF
14	TRBJ2-7	TRBD1	-	TRBV18	TGTGCCAGCTCACCCGGGACAGGGGAGTACGAGCAGTACTTC	CASSPGTGEYEQYF
16	TRBJ2-1	TRBD2	-	TRBV7-3	TGTGCCAGCAGCCCTAACCCGGGACTATACTACAATGAGCAGTTCTTC	CASSPNPGLYYNEQFF
13	TRBJ2-1	-	-	TRBV25-1	TGTGCCAGCAGCTCCAGGGGTTCAAATGAGCAGTTCTTC	CASSSRGSNEQFF
14	TRBJ1-5	-	-	TRBV6-5	TGTGCCAGCAGTTACTCTCCAGGGTTTCAGCCCCAGCATTTT	CASSYSPGFQPQHF
8	TRBJ2-5	-	-	TRBV29-1	TGCAGCGTTGACACCCAGTACTTC	CSVDTQYF
15	TRBJ1-4	-	-	TRBV4-1	TGCGCCAGCAGCCAAGCGGGGCAGGGGTTCGTAAAACTGTTTTTT	CASSQAGQGFVKLFF
13	TRBJ2-1	-	once	TRBV24-1	TGTGCCACCAGTGACCCCCCCTTCAATGAGCAGTTCTTC	CATSDPPFNEQFF
18	TRBJ2-1	TRBD2	-	TRBV7-9	TGTGCCAGCAGCCGCGGACTAGCGGGAGGGAGCTCCTACAATGAGCAGTTCTTC	CASSRGLAGGSSYNEQFF
13	TRBJ1-4	-	-	TRBV6-4	TGTGCCCCTCCCGGGGGCAGTAATGAAAAACTGTTTTTT	CAPPGGSNEKLFF
15	TRBJ2-1	TRBD2	-	TRBV3-1/TRBV3-2	TGTGCCAGCAGCCAACAGGGACTAGCGGCCAATGAGCAGTTCTTC	CASSQQGLAANEQFF
15	TRBJ2-5	-	once	TRBV21-1	TGTGCCAGCAGCAGGCGGGACCCCGTGGGCGAGACCCAGTACTTC	CASSRRDPVGETQYF
13	TRBJ1-6	-	-	TRBV18	TGTGCCAGCCTGGGGACGGCCAATTCACCCCTCCACTTT	CASLGTANSPLHF
13	TRBJ2-2	-	-	TRBV12-3/TRBV12-4	TGTGCCAGCAGCCGGACAGACACCGGGGAGCTGTTTTTT	CASSRTDTGELFF
13	TRBJ2-5	-	-	TRBV29-1	TGCAGCGTTCCTGTACTAGCCCAAGAGACCCAGTACTTC	CSVPVLAQETQYF
13	TRBJ1-1	-	-	TRBV5-4	TGTGCCAGCAGCCTGACAGACCACACTGAAGCTTTCTTT	CASSLTDHTEAFF
14	TRBJ1-5	-	-	TRBV10-2	TGCGCCAGCAGTGCTGCAGGCAGAAATCAGCCCCAGCATTTT	CASSAAGRNQPQHF
15	TRBJ1-3	-	-	TRBV7-9	TGTGCCAGCAGCGAGTCTGGGGGCGTCCGGAACACCATATATTTT	CASSESGGVRNTIYF
18	TRBJ2-3	TRBD2	-	TRBV7-6	TGTGCCAGCAGCCCGAGGCCCCTAGCGGGAGGGCCCACAGATACGCAGTATTTT	CASSPRPLAGGPTDTQYF
16	TRBJ2-7	-	-	TRBV3-1/TRBV3-2	TGTGCCAGCAGCCTTTATTGGGAGACAGCTCCCTACGAGCAGTACTTC	CASSLYWETAPYEQYF
15	TRBJ2-2	TRBD1	-	TRBV30	TGTGCCTGGATCGGTCAGGGGGTAAACACCGGGGAGCTGTTTTTT	CAWIGQGVNTGELFF
15	TRBJ1-1	-	-	TRBV30	TGTGCCTGGAGGAAATTCGAGGGGATGAACACTGAAGCTTTCTTT	CAWRKFEGMNTEAFF
15	TRBJ2-1	-	-	TRBV29-1	TGCAGCGTTGAAGCGGGCCGAACCCAGGGGAATGAGCAGTTCTTC	CSVEAGRTQGNEQFF
12	TRBJ1-2	TRBD1	few	TRBV9	TGTGCCAGCAGCCGACAGGGCGGCGGCTACACCTTC	CASSRQGGGYTF
15	TRBJ1-3	-	once	TRBV7-8	TGTGCCAACCGACCTAACAGGGTCGTCGGAAACACCATATATTTT	CANRPNRVVGNTIYF
17	TRBJ2-3	TRBD2	-	TRBV3-1/TRBV3-2	TGTGCCAGCAGCCAAGATGTCGTAGCGGGAGGCACAGATACGCAGTATTTT	CASSQDVVAGGTDTQYF
13	TRBJ2-7	-	few	TRBV14	TGTGCCAGCAGCCGCCGCAGCTCCTACGAGCAGTACTTC	CASSRRSSYEQYF
18	TRBJ2-7	-	-	TRBV5-8	TGTGCCAGCAGCTTGGTCCTCACGCCGGCCAGGGACGAGTACGAGCAGTACTTC	CASSLVLTPARDEYEQYF
15	TRBJ2-3	-	-	TRBV5-5	TGTGCCAGCAGCTTGCTACAGGGTCTCACAGATACGCAGTATTTT	CASSLLQGLTDTQYF
12	TRBJ1-4	-	-	TRBV3-1/TRBV3-2	TGTGCCAGCAGCCATCGTCGGGAAAAACTGTTTTTT	CASSHRREKLFF
13	TRBJ2-1	TRBD1	-	TRBV7-2	TGTGCCAGCTCCGGGGACAGCGACAATGAGCAGTTCTTC	CASSGDSDNEQFF